Presented here are 23 T cell receptor beta chains from one specimen sequenced in a study of shared clonotypes between healthy human individuals. As defined, naive CD8 cells were CD45RO-negative and positively selected for CCR7, with terminally differentiated effector memory CD45RA+ cells excluded. Clones were sequenced by immunoSEQ multiplex PCR, and TCRdb holds only the in-frame ones, with some missing. The sample holds about 2 million clones, just under 95% seen once. Sequenced input: naive CD8+ T cells sorted from blood. The receptors come from a man between 18 and 35 years old in good health.

The J gene is TRBJ2-5, the V gene TRBV9; D not resolved. Trimming left V 3 bases short and J 3 bases short, with 9 bases between. Germline CDR1 reads SGDLS; CDR2 reads YYNGEE. The CDR3 has 13 residues. The CDR3 DNA is TGTGCCAGCAGCGACGAGCAGGAAGAGACCCAGTACTTC. Amino acids: CASSDEQEETQYF.

This chain joins TRBV4-2 and TRBJ1-3, with D tentatively TRBD1 (5 bases). Trimming stripped 4 bases from V and 3 bases from J, with 13 bases between. The germline CDR1 and CDR2 sequences are LGHNA and YNFKEQ. The CDR3 has 15 amino acids. CDR3 sequence reads: CASSLLRGDGNTIYF. CDR3 DNA: TGTGCCAGCAGCCTCCTACGGGGGGATGGAAACACCATATATTTT.

The chain couples TRBV19 to TRBJ1-1, with no clear D. V was trimmed by 5 bases and J by 0 bases, leaving 13 bases between them. This CDR3 has 15 residues. The germline gives CDR1 LNHDA, CDR2 SQIVND (reference sequence). The DNA of the CDR3 is TGTGCCAGTAGTTCCCGGGAGGGTATGAACACTGAAGCTTTCTTT. Amino acid sequence: CASSSREGMNTEAFF.

CDR3 loop: CSVYVGYEQYF. CDR3 sequence (DNA): TGCAGCGTGTATGTGGGGTACGAGCAGTACTTC. This chain joins TRBV29-1 and TRBJ2-7; D is undetermined. V lost 6 bases, J lost 4 bases, and 10 bases lay in between. Germline lookup yields CDR1 SQVTM and CDR2 ANQGSEA. This CDR3 is built from 11 residues.

The gene calls are TRBV27 and TRBJ2-3, with D hard to call. V shed 3 bases and J shed 3 bases, with 13 bases lying between them. The CDR3 has 15 amino acids. Looked up from germline, CDR1 is MNHEY and CDR2 is SMNVEV (reference sequence). The CDR3 DNA follows: TGTGCCAGCAGTTTGGTGTCGGGTGAAACAGATACGCAGTATTTT. Protein: CASSLVSGETDTQYF.

This clone was observed a single time. The chain links TRBV27 to TRBJ2-7; TRBD2 matches 8 bases. V gave up 5 bases and J gave up 1 base; unmatched junction bases: 19. CDR1 and CDR2 from the germline V gene are MNHEY and SMNVEV (reference sequence). The CDR3 loop spans 19 amino acids. Here the CDR3 reads CASSAPGQGPGGESYEQYF. CDR3 bases: TGTGCCAGCAGTGCACCGGGGCAGGGGCCGGGAGGGGAGTCCTACGAGCAGTACTTC.

The rearrangement joins TRBV6-5 to TRBJ2-3, with D hard to call. Per the germline V gene, CDR1 is MNHEY and CDR2 is SVGAGI. The CDR3 sequence is 14 residues long. Trimming removed 5 bases at V and 1 base at J, with 10 bases between. The CDR3 is CASSPEWGTDTQYF. CDR3 nucleotide sequence: TGTGCCAGCAGTCCTGAGTGGGGCACAGATACGCAGTATTTT.

The V call is TRBV25-1, the J call TRBJ1-2; the match to TRBD1 covers 9 bases. V lost 4 bases, J lost 3 bases, and 6 bases stayed unmatched. CDR3 size: 15 residues. CDR1 and CDR2 from the germline V gene are MGHDK and SYGVNS. CDR3 bases: TGTGCCAGCAGTGGTCCCCGGACAGGGGACTATGGCTACACCTTC. It encodes CASSGPRTGDYGYTF.

A word on this clone: A read error may produce the germline difference seen at one junction end. The CDR3 region is CASTETGNAGELFF. The CDR3 DNA follows: TGTGCCAGCACGGAGACAGGGAACGCCGGGGAGCTGTTTTTT. The chain recombines TRBV27 with TRBJ2-2, with 7 bases matching TRBD1. Germline CDR1 reads MNHEY; CDR2 reads SMNVEV (reference sequence). CDR3 size: 14 residues.

The chain is built from TRBV27 and TRBJ2-3; 9 bases line up with TRBD2. Germline values: CDR1 MNHEY, CDR2 SMNVEV (reference sequence). The V and J ends lost 8 bases and 1 base, in that order; junction bases with no gene match: 10. The CDR3 covers 16 residues. CDR3 sequence (DNA): TGTGCCAGCGCAATAGCGGGGGTTTCTGGCACAGATACGCAGTATTTT. It is translated as CASAIAGVSGTDTQYF.

The chain is built from TRBV4-1 and TRBJ1-1; 8 nucleotides line up with TRBD1. There are 15 residues in the CDR3. V was clipped by 7 bases and J by 8 bases; unmatched bases: 15. The germline CDR1 and CDR2 sequences are MGHRA and YSYEKL. The CDR3 loop reads CASIQSQLGTGEAFF. The CDR3 DNA reads TGCGCCAGCATCCAGAGTCAGTTGGGGACAGGAGAAGCTTTCTTT.

This clone was recorded only once. The gene calls are TRBV9 and TRBJ2-7; D call uncertain. V was clipped by 1 base and J by 1 base, with 9 bases between them. The CDR3 contains 14 residues. CDR1 and CDR2 (germline): SGDLS, YYNGEE. The CDR3 region has the DNA TGTGCCAGCAGCGTATTGGAAGTTTCCTACGAGCAGTACTTC. It specifies CASSVLEVSYEQYF.

This clone has a handful of counts. The V and J genes are TRBV5-6 and TRBJ2-5; D is uncertain. CDR1 is SGHDT, CDR2 YYEEEE, per germline. With 1 base removed from V and 2 bases from J, the gap between germline ends came to 6 bases. The CDR3 consists of 13 residues. CDR3 in DNA: TGTGCCAGCAGCTTGAACAGACAAGAGACCCAGTACTTC. This encodes CASSLNRQETQYF.

This clone has a single count. V usage is TRBV27 and J usage is TRBJ1-5; tentative D call: TRBD1 (5 bases). Trimming pared 0 bases from V and 5 bases from J, leaving 11 bases between. This CDR3 region has 15 residues. Germline lookup yields CDR1 MNHEY and CDR2 SMNVEV (reference sequence). The CDR3 DNA sequence: TGTGCCAGCAGTTTATCGGGGACTCACTATCAGCCCCAGCATTTT. It translates to CASSLSGTHYQPQHF.

As to this clone: Other DNA variants within this sample encode the same CDR3. The chain recombines TRBV6-5 with TRBJ2-7; D not certain. Germline lookup yields CDR1 MNHEY and CDR2 SVGAGI. V was cut by 2 bases and J by 0 bases, with 8 bases left in between. The CDR3 has 14 residues. This CDR3 is CASSYVGISYEQYF. The CDR3 region has the DNA TGTGCCAGCAGTTACGTAGGGATCTCCTACGAGCAGTACTTC.

The rearrangement links TRBV10-3 to TRBJ1-5, with no clear D. The CDR3 length is 13 residues. Per germline, CDR1 ENHRY and CDR2 SYGVKD. V was shortened by 6 bases and J by 3 bases, with 9 bases between the two germline ends. In DNA form, the CDR3 reads TGTGCCATCAGAGGAACAGACAATCAGCCCCAGCATTTT. It encodes CAIRGTDNQPQHF.

V gene TRBV11-2 combines with J gene TRBJ2-7; D is uncertain. Trimming took off 0 bases at V and 0 bases at J, with 12 bases between the two ends. Germline V lookup: CDR1 SGHAT, CDR2 FQNNGV. This CDR3 is built from 16 residues. CDR3 DNA sequence: TGTGCCAGCAGCTTAGAGGCGGCGACTGCCTCCTACGAGCAGTACTTC. This encodes CASSLEAATASYEQYF.

Concerning this clone itself: Other DNA sequences of this sample code for an identical CDR3. CDR3 amino acids: CASTLWGGTNEKLFF. The CDR3, as DNA: TGTGCCAGCACCCTATGGGGGGGGACTAATGAAAAACTGTTTTTT. The chain couples TRBV2 to TRBJ1-4; D perhaps matches TRBD1 (5 bases). Per germline, CDR1 SNHLY and CDR2 FYNNEI. The CDR3 spans 15 residues. V was shortened by 7 bases and J by 2 bases, with 14 bases between the two germline ends.

The chain joins TRBV5-4 to TRBJ1-2; D might be TRBD1 (5 bases). Germline CDR1 SGHNT, CDR2 YYREEE (reference sequence). This CDR3 region has 15 residues. V was trimmed by 4 bases and J by 7 bases, leaving 20 bases between them. The CDR3 coding sequence is TGTGCCAGCAGCGCGGGGGATCAGACCGGCGGTGGCTACACCTTC. This encodes CASSAGDQTGGGYTF.

This chain uses TRBV10-3 with TRBJ2-7; weak D call: TRBD1 (5 bases). Germline V gene sequence: CDR1 ENHRY, CDR2 SYGVKD. V was pared by 0 bases and J by 3 bases, with 9 bases between. This CDR3 contains 14 residues. The CDR3 DNA follows: TGTGCCATCAGTGAGTCGAAGGGGCTCTACGAGCAGTACTTC. Translating it yields CAISESKGLYEQYF.

The chain recombines TRBV25-1 with TRBJ1-2; D is unclear. Between the trimmed V and J ends, which lost 1 base and 2 bases, there was a span of 14 bases. Germline CDR1 reads MGHDK; CDR2 reads SYGVNS. The CDR3 sequence is 16 residues long. CDR3 sequence reads: CASSEFDNRLNYGYTF. The CDR3 nucleotides read TGTGCCAGCAGTGAATTTGACAACCGTTTAAACTATGGCTACACCTTC.

The chain is built from TRBV5-1 and TRBJ2-7; perhaps TRBD1 as D (6 bases). The CDR3 extends over 13 amino acids. Germline V gene sequence: CDR1 SGHRS, CDR2 YFSETQ. With 2 bases removed from V and 3 bases from J, the gap between germline ends came to 9 bases. CDR3 nucleotides: TGCGCCAGCAGCTTCCAGGGGTTCTACGAGCAGTACTTC. It is translated as CASSFQGFYEQYF.

The chain has TRBV18 and TRBJ1-4; 7 bases agree with TRBD1. The V and J ends lost 4 bases and 6 bases, in that order; junction bases with no gene match: 5. CDR1 is KGHSH, CDR2 LQKENI, per germline. This CDR3 contains 14 residues. The CDR3, as DNA: TGTGCCAGCTCACTGACAGGGCGAGATGAAAAACTGTTTTTT. This encodes CASSLTGRDEKLFF.